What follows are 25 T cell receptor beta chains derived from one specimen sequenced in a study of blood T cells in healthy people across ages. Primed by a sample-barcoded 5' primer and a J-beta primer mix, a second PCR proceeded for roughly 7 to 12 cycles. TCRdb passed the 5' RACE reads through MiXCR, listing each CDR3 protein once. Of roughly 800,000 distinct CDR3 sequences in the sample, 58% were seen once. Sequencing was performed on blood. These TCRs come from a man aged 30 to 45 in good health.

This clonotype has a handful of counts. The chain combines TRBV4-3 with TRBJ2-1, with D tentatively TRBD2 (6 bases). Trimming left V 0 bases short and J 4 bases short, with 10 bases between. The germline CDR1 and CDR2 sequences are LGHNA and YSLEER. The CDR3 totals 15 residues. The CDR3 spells CASSQETDYYNEQFF. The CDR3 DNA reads TGCGCCAGCAGCCAAGAGACGGACTATTACAATGAGCAGTTCTTC.

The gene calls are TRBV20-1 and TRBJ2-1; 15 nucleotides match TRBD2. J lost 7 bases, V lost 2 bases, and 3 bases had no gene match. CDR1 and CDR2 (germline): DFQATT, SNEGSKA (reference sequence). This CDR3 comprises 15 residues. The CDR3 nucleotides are TGCAGTGCTAGATCCGGGACTAGCGGGAGGAATGAGCAGTTCTTC. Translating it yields CSARSGTSGRNEQFF.

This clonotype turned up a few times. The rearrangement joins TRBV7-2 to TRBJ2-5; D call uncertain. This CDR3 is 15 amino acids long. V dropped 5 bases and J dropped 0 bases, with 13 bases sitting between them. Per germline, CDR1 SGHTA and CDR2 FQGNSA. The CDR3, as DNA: TGTGCCAGCAGCCCCCGTGGATGGGACCAAGAGACCCAGTACTTC. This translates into CASSPRGWDQETQYF.

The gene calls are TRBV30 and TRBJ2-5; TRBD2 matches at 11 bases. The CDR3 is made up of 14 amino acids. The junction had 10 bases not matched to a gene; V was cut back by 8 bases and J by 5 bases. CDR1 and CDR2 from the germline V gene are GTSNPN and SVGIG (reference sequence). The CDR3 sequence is CAGVLAGGHETQYF. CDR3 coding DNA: TGTGCCGGCGTCCTAGCGGGAGGTCACGAGACCCAGTACTTC.

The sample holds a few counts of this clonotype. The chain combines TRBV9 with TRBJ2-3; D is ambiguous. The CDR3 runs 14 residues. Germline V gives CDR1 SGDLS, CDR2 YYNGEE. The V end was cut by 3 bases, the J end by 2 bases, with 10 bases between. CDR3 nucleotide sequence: TGTGCCAGCAGCGGGGCTGGTCCCACAGATACGCAGTATTTT. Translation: CASSGAGPTDTQYF.

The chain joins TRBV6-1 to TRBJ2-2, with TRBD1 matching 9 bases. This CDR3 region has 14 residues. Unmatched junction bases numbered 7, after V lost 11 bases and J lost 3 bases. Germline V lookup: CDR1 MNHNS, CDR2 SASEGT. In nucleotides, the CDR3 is TGTGCCGGTTCACAGGGGGCACACACCGGGGAGCTGTTTTTT. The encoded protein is CAGSQGAHTGELFF.

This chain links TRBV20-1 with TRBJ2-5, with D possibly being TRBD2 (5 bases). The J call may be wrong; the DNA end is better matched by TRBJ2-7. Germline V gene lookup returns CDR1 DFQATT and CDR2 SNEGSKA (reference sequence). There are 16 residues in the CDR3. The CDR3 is CSARDPGSWGVNEQYF. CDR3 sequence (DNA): TGCAGTGCTAGAGACCCCGGAAGTTGGGGAGTGAACGAGCAGTACTTC.

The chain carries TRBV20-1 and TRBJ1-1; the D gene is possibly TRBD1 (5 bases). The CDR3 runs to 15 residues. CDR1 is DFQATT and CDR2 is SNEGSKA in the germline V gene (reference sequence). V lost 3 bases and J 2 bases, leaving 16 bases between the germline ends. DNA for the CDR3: TGCAGTGCTAGGAAACCTCAGGGTCATAACACTGAAGCTTTCTTT. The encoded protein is CSARKPQGHNTEAFF.

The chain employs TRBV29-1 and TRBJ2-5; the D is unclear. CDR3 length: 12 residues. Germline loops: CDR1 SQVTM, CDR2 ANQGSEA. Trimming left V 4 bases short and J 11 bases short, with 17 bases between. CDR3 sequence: CSVGADRREQYF. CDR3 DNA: TGCAGCGTTGGGGCGGACCGGAGAGAGCAGTACTTC.

CDR3 protein: CSASDPGGSSYEQYF. In DNA, the CDR3 is TGCAGTGCTAGTGACCCTGGAGGAAGCTCCTACGAGCAGTACTTC. This chain joins TRBV20-1 and TRBJ2-7; TRBD2 might be the D (5 bases). This CDR3 region has 15 residues. Germline-derived CDR1 and CDR2 are DFQATT and SNEGSKA (reference sequence). V lost 3 bases, J lost 0 bases, and 15 bases lay in between.

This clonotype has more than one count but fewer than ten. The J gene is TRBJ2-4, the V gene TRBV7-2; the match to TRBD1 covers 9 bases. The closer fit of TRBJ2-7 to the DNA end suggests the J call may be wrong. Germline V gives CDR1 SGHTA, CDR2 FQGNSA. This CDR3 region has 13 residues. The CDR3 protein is CASRGQGRYEQYF. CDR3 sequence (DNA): TGTGCCAGCAGGGGACAGGGAAGGTACGAGCAGTACTTC.

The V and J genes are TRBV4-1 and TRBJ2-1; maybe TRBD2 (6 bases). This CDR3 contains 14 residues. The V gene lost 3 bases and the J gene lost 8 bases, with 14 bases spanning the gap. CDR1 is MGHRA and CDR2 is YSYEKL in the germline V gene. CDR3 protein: CASSQELAVDEQFF. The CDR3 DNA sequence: TGCGCCAGCAGCCAGGAACTAGCAGTAGATGAGCAGTTCTTC.

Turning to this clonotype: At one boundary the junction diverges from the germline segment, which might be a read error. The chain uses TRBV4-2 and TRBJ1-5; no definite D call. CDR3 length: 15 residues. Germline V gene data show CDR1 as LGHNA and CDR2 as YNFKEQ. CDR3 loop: CANSQDQRDDQPQHF. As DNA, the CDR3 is TGTGCCAACAGCCAAGATCAGAGGGATGATCAGCCCCAGCATTTT.

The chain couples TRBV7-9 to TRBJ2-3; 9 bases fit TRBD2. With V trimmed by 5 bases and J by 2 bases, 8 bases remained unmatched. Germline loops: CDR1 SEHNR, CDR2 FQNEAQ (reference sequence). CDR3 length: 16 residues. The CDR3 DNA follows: TGTGCCAGCAGCCCAAGACTAGCGGCAACCACAGATACGCAGTATTTT. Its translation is CASSPRLAATTDTQYF. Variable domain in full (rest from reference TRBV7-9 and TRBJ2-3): DTGVSQNPRHKITKRGQNVTFRCDPISEHNRLYWYRQTLGQGPEFLTYFQNEAQLEKSRLLSDRFSAERPKGSFSTLEIQRTEQGDSAMYLCASSPRLAATTDTQYFGPGTRLTVL.

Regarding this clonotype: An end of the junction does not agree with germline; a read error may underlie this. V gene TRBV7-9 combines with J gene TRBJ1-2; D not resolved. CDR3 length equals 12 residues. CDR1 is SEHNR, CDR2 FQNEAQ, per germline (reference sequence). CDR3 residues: CAGSYLTGGYTF. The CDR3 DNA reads TGTGCCGGCAGCTACCTAACGGGTGGCTACACCTTC.

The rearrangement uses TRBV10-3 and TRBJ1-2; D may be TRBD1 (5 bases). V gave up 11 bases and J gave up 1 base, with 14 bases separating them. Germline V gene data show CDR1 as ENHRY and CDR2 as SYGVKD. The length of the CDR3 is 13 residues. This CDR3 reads CAARDRDNYGYTF. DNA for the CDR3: TGTGCCGCCCGGGACCGTGATAACTATGGCTACACCTTC.

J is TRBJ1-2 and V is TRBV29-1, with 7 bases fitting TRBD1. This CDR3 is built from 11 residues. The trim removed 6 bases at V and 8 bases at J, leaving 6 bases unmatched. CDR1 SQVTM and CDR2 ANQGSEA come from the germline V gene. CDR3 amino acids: CSVDRDRGYTF. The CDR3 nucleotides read TGCAGCGTCGACAGGGATCGGGGCTACACCTTC.

The CDR3 sequence: CASSVTSGTDTQYF. DNA of the CDR3: TGTGCCAGCAGCGTGACTAGCGGCACAGATACGCAGTATTTT. The V and J genes are TRBV9 and TRBJ2-3, with 8 bases lining up with TRBD2. V was pared by 2 bases and J by 1 base, with 0 bases of the junction left unmatched. The CDR3 totals 14 residues. CDR1 is SGDLS, CDR2 YYNGEE, per germline.

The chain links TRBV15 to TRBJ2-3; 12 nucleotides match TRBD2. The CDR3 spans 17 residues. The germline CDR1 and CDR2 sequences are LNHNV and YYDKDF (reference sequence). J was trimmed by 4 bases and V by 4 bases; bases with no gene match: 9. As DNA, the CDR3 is TGTGCCACCAGCACCGGACTAGCGGGACGGAAGGCAGATACGCAGTATTTT. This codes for CATSTGLAGRKADTQYF.

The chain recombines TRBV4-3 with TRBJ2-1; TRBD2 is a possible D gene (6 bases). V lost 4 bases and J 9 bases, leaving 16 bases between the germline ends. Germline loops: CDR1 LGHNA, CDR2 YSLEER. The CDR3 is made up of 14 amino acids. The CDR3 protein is CASSPEGLGTEQFF. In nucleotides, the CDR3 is TGCGCCAGCAGCCCGGAGGGTTTGGGCACTGAGCAGTTCTTC.

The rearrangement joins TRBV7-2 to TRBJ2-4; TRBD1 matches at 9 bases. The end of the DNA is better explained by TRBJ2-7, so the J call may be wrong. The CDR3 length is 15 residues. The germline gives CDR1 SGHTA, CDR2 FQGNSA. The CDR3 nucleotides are TGTGCCAGCAGCACACAGGGGGCTACTAACTACGAGCAGTACTTC. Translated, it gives CASSTQGATNYEQYF.

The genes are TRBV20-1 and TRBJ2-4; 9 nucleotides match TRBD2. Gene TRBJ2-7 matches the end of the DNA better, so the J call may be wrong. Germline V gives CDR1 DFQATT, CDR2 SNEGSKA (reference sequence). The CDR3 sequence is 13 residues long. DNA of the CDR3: TGCAGGGCTTTTAGTAGCGGGAGTTACGAGCAGTACTTC. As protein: CRAFSSGSYEQYF.

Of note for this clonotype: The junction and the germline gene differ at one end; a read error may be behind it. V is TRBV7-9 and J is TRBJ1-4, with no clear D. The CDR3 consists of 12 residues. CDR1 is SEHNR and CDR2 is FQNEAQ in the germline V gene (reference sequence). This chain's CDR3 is CSSKRVNEKLFF. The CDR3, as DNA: TGTTCCAGCAAGAGGGTCAATGAAAAACTGTTTTTT.

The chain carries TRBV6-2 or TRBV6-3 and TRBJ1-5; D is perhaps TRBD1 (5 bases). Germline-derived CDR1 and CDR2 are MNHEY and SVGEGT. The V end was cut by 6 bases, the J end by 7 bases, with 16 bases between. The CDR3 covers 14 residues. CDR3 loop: CASSPADTWQPQHF. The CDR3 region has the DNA TGTGCCAGCAGCCCTGCGGACACTTGGCAGCCCCAGCATTTT.

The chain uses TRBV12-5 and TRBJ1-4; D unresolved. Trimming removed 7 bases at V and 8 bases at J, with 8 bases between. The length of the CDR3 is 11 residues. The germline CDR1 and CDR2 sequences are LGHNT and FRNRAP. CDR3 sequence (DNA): TGTGCTAGTGCTTTCAACGAAAAACTGTTTTTT. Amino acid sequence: CASAFNEKLFF.